This T cell receptor beta chain was profiled in a study of CD8 T cells in Susac syndrome. Germline CDR1 and CDR2: DFQATT and SNEGSKA (reference sequence). This CDR3 is built from 15 residues. Germline trimming cut 6 bases from V and 5 bases from J; bases unmatched to any gene: 11. RNA totalling roughly 0.5 to 1 ug underwent reverse transcription with random hexamers. TCRdb redid the calling of the immunoSEQ multiplex PCR reads with MiXCR, one entry per CDR3 protein. This table has roughly 200,000 distinct CDR3 sequences, about 94% appearing once. The receptor comes from a human donor with Susac syndrome. The specimen sequenced was CD4+ T cells from PBMCs. V gene TRBV20-1 combines with J gene TRBJ2-1, with 9 nucleotides matching TRBD2. The CDR3 sequence is CSASIQRGANNEQFF. The CDR3 DNA reads TGCAGTGCCAGTATCCAGCGGGGGGCTAACAATGAGCAGTTCTTC.